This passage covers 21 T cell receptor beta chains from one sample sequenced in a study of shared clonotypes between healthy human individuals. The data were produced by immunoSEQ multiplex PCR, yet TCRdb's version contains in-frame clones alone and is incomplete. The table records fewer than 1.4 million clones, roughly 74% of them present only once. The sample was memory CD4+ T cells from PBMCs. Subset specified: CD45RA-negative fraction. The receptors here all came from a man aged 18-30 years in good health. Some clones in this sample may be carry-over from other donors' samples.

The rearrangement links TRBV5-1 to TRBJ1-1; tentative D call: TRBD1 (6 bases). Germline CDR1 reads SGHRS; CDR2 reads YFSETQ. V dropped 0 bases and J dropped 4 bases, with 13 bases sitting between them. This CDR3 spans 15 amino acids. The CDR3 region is CASSLEWGAGTEAFF. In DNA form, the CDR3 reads TGCGCCAGCAGCTTGGAATGGGGGGCTGGCACTGAAGCTTTCTTT.

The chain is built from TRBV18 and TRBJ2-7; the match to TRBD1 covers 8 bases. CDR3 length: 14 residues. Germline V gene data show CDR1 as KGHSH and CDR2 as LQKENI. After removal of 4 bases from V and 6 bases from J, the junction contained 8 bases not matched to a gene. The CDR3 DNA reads TGTGCCAGCTCACGAGAGACAGGGGAAGGCGAGCAGTACTTC. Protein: CASSRETGEGEQYF. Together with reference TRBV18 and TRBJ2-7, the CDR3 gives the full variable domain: NAGVMQNPRHLVRRRGQEARLRCSPMKGHSHVYWYRQLPEEGLKFMVYLQKENIIDESGMPKERFSAEFPKEGPSILRIQQVVRGDSAAYFCASSRETGEGEQYFGPGTRLTVT.

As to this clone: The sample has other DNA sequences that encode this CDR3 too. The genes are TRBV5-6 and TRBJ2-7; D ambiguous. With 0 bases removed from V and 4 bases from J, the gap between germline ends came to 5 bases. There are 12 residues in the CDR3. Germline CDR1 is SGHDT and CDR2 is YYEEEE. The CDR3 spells CASSLGRYEQYF. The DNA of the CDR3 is TGTGCCAGCAGCTTGGGCAGATACGAGCAGTACTTC.

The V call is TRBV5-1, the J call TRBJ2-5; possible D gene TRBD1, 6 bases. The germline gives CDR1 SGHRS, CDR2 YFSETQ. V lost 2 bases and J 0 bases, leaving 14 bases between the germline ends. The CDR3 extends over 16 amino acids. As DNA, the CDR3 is TGCGCCAGCAGCTTAAGATTCCAGGGGAACCAAGAGACCCAGTACTTC. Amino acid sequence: CASSLRFQGNQETQYF. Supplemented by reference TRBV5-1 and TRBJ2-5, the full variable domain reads KAGVTQTPRYLIKTRGQQVTLSCSPISGHRSVSWYQQTPGQGLQFLFEYFSETQRNKGNFPGRFSGRQFSNSRSEMNVSTLELGDSALYLCASSLRFQGNQETQYFGPGTRLLVL.

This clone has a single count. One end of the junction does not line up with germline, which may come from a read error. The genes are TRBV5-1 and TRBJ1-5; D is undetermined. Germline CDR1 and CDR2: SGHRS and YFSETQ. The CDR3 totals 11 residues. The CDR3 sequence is CASSSAQPQHF. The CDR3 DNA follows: TGTGCCAGCAGCTCCGCTCAGCCCCAGCATTTT.

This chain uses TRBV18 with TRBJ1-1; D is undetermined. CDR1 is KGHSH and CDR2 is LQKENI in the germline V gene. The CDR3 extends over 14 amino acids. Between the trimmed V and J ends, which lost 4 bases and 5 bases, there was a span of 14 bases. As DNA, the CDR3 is TGTGCCAGCTCACTCGGAGGAGGACGGACTGAAGCTTTCTTT. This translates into CASSLGGGRTEAFF.

The CDR3 DNA reads as TGCGCCAGCAGTCCCTCGACACCTTCCTACGAGCAGTACTTC. As protein: CASSPSTPSYEQYF. This rearrangement joins TRBV5-1 to TRBJ2-7; unclear D gene. The ends were cut back, 5 bases at V and 1 base at J, with 13 bases in the middle. Germline V gene data show CDR1 as SGHRS and CDR2 as YFSETQ. There are 14 residues in the CDR3.

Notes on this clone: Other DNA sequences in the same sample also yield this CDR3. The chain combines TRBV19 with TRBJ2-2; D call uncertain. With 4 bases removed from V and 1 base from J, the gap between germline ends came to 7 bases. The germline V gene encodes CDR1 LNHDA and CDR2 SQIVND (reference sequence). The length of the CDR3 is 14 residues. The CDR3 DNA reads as TGTGCCAGTAGTAGGTCAGGGAACACCGGGGAGCTGTTTTTT. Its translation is CASSRSGNTGELFF.

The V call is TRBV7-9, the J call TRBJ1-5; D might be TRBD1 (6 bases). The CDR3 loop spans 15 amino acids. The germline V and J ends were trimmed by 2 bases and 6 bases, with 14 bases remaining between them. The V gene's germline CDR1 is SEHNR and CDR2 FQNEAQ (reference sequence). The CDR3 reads CASSLSGGAGQPQHF. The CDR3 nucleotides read TGTGCCAGCAGCTTATCGGGGGGCGCGGGTCAGCCCCAGCATTTT.

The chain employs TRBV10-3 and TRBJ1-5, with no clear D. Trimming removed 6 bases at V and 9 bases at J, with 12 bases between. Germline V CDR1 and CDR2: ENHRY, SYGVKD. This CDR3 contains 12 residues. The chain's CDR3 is CAIRDGEGPQHF. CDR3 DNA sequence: TGTGCCATCAGGGACGGGGAAGGGCCCCAGCATTTT.

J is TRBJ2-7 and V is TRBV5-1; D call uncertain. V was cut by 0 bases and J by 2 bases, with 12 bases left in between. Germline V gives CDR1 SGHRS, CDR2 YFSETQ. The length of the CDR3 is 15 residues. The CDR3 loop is CASSLVQVGPYEQYF. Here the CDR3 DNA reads TGCGCCAGCAGCTTGGTCCAGGTCGGACCCTACGAGCAGTACTTC.

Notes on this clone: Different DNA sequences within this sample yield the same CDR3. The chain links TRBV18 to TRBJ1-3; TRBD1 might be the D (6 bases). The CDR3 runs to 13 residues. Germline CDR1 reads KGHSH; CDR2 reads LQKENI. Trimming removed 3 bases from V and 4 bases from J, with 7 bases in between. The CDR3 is CASSPDRGNTIYF. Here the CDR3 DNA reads TGTGCCAGCTCACCGGACAGAGGAAACACCATATATTTT.

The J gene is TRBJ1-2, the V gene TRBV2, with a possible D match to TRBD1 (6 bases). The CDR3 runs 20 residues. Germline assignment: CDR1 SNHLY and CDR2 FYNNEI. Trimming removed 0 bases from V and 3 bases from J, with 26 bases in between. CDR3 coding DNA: TGTGCCAGCAGTGAAGCGCCCGGAACAGGGATCTTTATTAGTGACTATGGCTACACCTTC. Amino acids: CASSEAPGTGIFISDYGYTF.

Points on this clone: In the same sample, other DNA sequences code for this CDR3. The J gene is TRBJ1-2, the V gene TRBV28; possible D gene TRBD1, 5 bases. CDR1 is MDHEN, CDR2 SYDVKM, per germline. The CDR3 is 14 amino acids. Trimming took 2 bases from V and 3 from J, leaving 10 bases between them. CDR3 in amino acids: CASSLGGRDYGYTF. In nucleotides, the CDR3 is TGTGCCAGCAGTTTAGGGGGACGGGACTATGGCTACACCTTC.

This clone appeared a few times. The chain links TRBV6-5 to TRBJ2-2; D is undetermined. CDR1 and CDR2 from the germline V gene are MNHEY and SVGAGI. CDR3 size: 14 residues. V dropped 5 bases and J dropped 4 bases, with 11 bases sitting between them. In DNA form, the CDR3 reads TGTGCCAGCAGTGGTCTACAGACCACCGGGGAGCTGTTTTTT. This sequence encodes CASSGLQTTGELFF.

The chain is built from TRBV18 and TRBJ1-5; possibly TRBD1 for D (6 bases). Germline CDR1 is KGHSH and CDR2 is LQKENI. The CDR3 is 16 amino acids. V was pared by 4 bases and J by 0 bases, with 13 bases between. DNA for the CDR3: TGTGCCAGCTCACTAGGGGGATTGCCTAGCAATCAGCCCCAGCATTTT. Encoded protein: CASSLGGLPSNQPQHF.

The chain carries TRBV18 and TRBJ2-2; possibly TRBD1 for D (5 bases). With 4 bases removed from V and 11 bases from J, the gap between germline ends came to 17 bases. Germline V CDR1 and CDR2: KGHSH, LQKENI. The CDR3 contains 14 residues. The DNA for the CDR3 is TGTGCCAGCTCACAAGACAGAGCCCACCTAGAGCTGTTTTTT. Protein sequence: CASSQDRAHLELFF.

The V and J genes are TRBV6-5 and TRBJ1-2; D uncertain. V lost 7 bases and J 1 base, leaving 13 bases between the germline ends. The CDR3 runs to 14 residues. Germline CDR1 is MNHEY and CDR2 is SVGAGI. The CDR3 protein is CASTSNSLNYGYTF. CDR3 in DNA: TGTGCCAGCACATCCAACAGCCTTAACTATGGCTACACCTTC.

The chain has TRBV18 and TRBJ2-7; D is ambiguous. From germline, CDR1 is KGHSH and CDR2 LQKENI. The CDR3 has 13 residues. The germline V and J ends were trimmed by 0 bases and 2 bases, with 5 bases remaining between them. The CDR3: CASSPPQPYEQYF. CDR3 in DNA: TGTGCCAGCTCACCACCACAGCCCTACGAGCAGTACTTC. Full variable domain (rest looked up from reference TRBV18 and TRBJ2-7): NAGVMQNPRHLVRRRGQEARLRCSPMKGHSHVYWYRQLPEEGLKFMVYLQKENIIDESGMPKERFSAEFPKEGPSILRIQQVVRGDSAAYFCASSPPQPYEQYFGPGTRLTVT.

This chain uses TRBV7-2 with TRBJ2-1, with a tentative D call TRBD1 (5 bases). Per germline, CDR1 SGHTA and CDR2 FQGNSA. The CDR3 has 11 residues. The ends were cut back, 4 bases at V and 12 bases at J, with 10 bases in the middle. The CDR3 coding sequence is TGTGCCAGCAGCTCCGGACACCTGCAGTTCTTC. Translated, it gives CASSSGHLQFF. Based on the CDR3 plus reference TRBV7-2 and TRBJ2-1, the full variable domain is GAGVSQSPSNKVTEKGKDVELRCDPISGHTALYWYRQSLGQGLEFLIYFQGNSAPDKSGLPSDRFSAERTGGSVSTLTIQRTQQEDSAVYLCASSSGHLQFFGPGTRLTVL.

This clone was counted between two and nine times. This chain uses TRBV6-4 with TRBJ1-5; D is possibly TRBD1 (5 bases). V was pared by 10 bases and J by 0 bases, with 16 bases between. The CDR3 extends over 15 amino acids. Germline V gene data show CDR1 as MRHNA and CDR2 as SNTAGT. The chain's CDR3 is CAKKIGGYSNQPQHF. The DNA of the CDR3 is TGTGCCAAGAAAATTGGGGGTTATAGCAATCAGCCCCAGCATTTT.